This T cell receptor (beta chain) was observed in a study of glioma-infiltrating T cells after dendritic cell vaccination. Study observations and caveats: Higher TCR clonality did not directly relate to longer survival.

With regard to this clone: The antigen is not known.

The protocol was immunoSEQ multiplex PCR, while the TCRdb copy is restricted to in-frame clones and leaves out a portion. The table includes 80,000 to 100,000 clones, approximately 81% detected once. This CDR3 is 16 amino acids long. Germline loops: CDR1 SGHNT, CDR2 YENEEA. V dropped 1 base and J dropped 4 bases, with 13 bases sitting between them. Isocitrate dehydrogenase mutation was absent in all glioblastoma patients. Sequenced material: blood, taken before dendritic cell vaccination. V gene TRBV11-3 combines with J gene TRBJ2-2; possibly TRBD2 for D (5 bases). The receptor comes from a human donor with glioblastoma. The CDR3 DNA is TGTGCCAGCAGCTTAGCGGGTCTAGCTGGCACCGGGGAGCTGTTTTTT. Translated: CASSLAGLAGTGELFF.